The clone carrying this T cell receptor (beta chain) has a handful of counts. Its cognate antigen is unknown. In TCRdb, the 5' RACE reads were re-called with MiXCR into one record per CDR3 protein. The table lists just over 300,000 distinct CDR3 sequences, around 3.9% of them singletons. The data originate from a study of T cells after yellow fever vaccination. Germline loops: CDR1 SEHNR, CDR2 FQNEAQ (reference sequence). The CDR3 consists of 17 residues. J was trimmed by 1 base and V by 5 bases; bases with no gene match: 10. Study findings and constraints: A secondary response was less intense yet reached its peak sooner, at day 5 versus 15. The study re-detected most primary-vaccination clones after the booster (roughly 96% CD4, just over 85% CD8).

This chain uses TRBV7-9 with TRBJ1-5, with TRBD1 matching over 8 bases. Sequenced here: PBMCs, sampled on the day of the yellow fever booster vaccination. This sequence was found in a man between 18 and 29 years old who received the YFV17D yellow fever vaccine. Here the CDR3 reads CASSAGGPSGSNQPQHF. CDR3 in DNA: TGTGCCAGCAGCGCAGGGGGCCCGTCCGGGAGCAATCAGCCCCAGCATTTT.